These T cell receptor beta chains were read from a single sample in a study of blood T cell repertoires in COVID-19. Generated by immunoSEQ multiplex PCR, the TCRdb table keeps only in-frame clones and is missing some. The sample records approximately 200,000 clones, roughly 80% being singletons. The sample was peripheral blood. These receptors were taken from a woman in her 50s with acute or convalescent COVID-19. Both conserved end residues are part of each CDR3. Fields, in order: clone size, J gene, V gene, CDR3 length, D gene, CDR3 protein, CDR3 DNA. D genes are given only for firm matches. Expanded clones are given a class, and other clones once, few, many or no size at all.

. | TRBJ1-4 | TRBV4-1 | 17 | TRBD1 | CASSQGQGNWGNEKLFF | TGCGCCAGCAGCCAAGGACAGGGGAATTGGGGGAATGAAAAACTGTTTTTT
. | TRBJ2-3 | TRBV24-1 | 17 | . | CATSELRQAGSTDTQYF | TGTGCCACCAGTGAACTGAGACAGGCCGGGAGCACAGATACGCAGTATTTT
. | TRBJ2-1 | TRBV7-2 | 16 | TRBD2 | CASSLLAGGLGNEQFF | TGTGCCAGCAGCTTATTAGCGGGGGGGCTAGGGAATGAGCAGTTCTTC
. | TRBJ1-1 | TRBV28 | 15 | TRBD1 | CASSLMGTGNTEAFF | TGTGCCAGCAGTTTAATGGGGACAGGGAACACTGAAGCTTTCTTT
few | TRBJ1-2 | TRBV12-3/TRBV12-4 | 12 | . | CASRLGGGGYTF | TGTGCCAGCAGATTAGGCGGGGGCGGCTACACCTTC
. | TRBJ1-5 | TRBV7-8 | 15 | . | CASSLQVVGNQPQHF | TGTGCCAGCAGCTTACAGGTGGTGGGCAATCAGCCCCAGCATTTT
few | TRBJ1-5 | TRBV28 | 15 | TRBD1 | CASSRTGQGNQPQHF | TGTGCCAGCAGTCGGACGGGACAGGGGAATCAGCCCCAGCATTTT
. | TRBJ2-5 | TRBV27 | 17 | TRBD2 | CASSKGGGLAGGETQYF | TGTGCCAGCAGTAAAGGGGGGGGACTAGCGGGAGGAGAGACCCAGTACTTC
. | TRBJ1-2 | TRBV28 | 14 | TRBD1 | CASSSPTGTYGYTF | TGTGCCAGCAGTTCGCCGACAGGGACGTATGGCTACACCTTC
. | TRBJ2-7 | TRBV6-5 | 14 | . | CASSSGDISYEQYF | TGTGCCAGCAGTTCCGGGGACATAAGCTACGAGCAGTACTTC
. | TRBJ1-5 | TRBV24-1 | 14 | . | CATSDYQINQPQHF | TGTGCCACCAGTGATTACCAGATCAATCAGCCCCAGCATTTT
. | TRBJ2-3 | TRBV5-1 | 13 | . | CASSLWGPDTQYF | TGCGCCAGCAGCTTGTGGGGGCCAGATACGCAGTATTTT